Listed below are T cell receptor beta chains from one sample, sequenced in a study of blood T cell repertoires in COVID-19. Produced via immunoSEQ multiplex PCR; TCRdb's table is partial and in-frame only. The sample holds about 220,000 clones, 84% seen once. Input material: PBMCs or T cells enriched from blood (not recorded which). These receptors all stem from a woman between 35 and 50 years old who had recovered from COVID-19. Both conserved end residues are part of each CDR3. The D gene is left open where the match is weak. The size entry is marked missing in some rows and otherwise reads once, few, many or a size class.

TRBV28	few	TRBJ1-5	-	TGTGCCAGCGGGGGGGGCAATCAGCCCCAGCATTTT	CASGGGNQPQHF
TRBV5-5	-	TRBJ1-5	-	TGTGCCAGCAGCTTAGGACACCAGAATCAGCCCCAGCATTTT	CASSLGHQNQPQHF
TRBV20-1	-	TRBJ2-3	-	TGCAGTGCTAGAACCGGGGATACGCAGTATTTT	CSARTGDTQYF
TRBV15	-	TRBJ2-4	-	TGTGCCACCAGCAGACGGGTAATATCAGGGGCGGGAAACATTCAGTACTTC	CATSRRVISGAGNIQYF
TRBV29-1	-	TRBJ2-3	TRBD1	TGCAGCATCGGACAGGGCCAAGATACGCAGTATTTT	CSIGQGQDTQYF
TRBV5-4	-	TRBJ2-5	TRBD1	TGTGCCAGCAGCGCGTACAGGGGGCTAGAGACCCAGTACTTC	CASSAYRGLETQYF
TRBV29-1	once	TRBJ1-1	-	TGCAGCGTTGAAGGTCGGTTTGGCGGGGCGAACACTGAAGCTTTCTTT	CSVEGRFGGANTEAFF
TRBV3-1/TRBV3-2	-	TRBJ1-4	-	TGTGCCAGCAGCCAACTCCGGGCAGGGGTTGAAAAACTGTTTTTT	CASSQLRAGVEKLFF
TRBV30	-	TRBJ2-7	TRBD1	TGTGCCTGGAGTGTATTGGGGCAGGGGGCACACGAGCAGTACTTC	CAWSVLGQGAHEQYF
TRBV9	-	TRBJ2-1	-	TGTGCCAGCAGCGCGGACTCGTACTACAATGAGCAGTTCTTC	CASSADSYYNEQFF
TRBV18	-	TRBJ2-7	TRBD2	TGTGCCAGCTCATGGGGAAGCGGGAGGGCCGATATTTACGAGCAGTACTTC	CASSWGSGRADIYEQYF
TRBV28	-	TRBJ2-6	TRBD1	TGTGCCAGCAGGCAGGGGGCGGGAGGGGCCAACGTCCTGACTTTC	CASRQGAGGANVLTF
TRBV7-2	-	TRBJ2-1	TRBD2	TGTGCCAGCAGGCCCGGGGGGACTAGCTACAATGAGCAGTTCTTC	CASRPGGTSYNEQFF
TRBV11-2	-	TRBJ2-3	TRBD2	TGTGCCAGCAGCTGGACTAGCGGGAGGTTTTCAGATACGCAGTATTTT	CASSWTSGRFSDTQYF
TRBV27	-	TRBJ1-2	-	TGTGCCAGCAGTTTAGGGGGGGCTTCCGGAGGCTACACCTTC	CASSLGGASGGYTF
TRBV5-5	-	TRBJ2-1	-	TGTGCCAGCAGCTTCCCCAGAAACAATGAGCAGTTCTTC	CASSFPRNNEQFF
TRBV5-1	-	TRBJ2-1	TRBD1	TGCGCCAGCAGCCCGGACAGGGGGCGGGATGAGCAGTTCTTC	CASSPDRGRDEQFF
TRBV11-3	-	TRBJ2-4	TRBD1	TGTGCCGGCAGCTTTGGGACAGGGCGGAACATTCAGTACTTC	CAGSFGTGRNIQYF
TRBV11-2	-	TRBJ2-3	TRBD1	TGTGCCAGCAGCTTAATGGGGACAGGGACAGGGCTCACAGATACGCAGTATTTT	CASSLMGTGTGLTDTQYF
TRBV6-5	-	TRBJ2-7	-	TGTGCCAGCAGTCCCTTCGGACAGTCCTACGAGCAGTACTTC	CASSPFGQSYEQYF
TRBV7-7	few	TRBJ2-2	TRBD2	TGTGCCAGCAGCTTACAACCGGGAGGGGACACCGGGGAGCTGTTTTTT	CASSLQPGGDTGELFF
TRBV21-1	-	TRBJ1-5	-	TGTGCCAGCAGCAAAGAAGTGCGGGGGAAGCAGCCCCAGCATTTT	CASSKEVRGKQPQHF
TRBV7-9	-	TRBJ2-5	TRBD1	TGTGCCAGCAGCGCACGACTCAGACAGGGCGGAGAGACCCAGTACTTC	CASSARLRQGGETQYF
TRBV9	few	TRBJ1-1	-	TGTGCCAGCAGCGTAGAAGGCAGGGGGAACACTGAAGCTTTCTTT	CASSVEGRGNTEAFF
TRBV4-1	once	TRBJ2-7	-	TGCGCCAGCAGCCAAGATACTCCGTACGAGCAGTACTTC	CASSQDTPYEQYF
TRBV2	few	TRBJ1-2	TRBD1	TGTGCCAGCGGGACAGGGGACTATGGCTACACCTTC	CASGTGDYGYTF
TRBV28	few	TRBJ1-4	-	TGTGCCAGCAGTCGTCAGGCCCTTAATGAAAAACTGTTTTTT	CASSRQALNEKLFF
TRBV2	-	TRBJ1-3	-	TGTGCCAGCAGTTCCGAGTCTGGAAACACCATATATTTT	CASSSESGNTIYF
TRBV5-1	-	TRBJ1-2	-	TGCGCCAGCGGGTCGGTTAGGGGCCCGAGCTATGGCTACACCTTC	CASGSVRGPSYGYTF
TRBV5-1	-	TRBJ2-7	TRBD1	TGCGCCAGCAGCTTAGGGACAGGGGGCTTGTACGAGCAGTACTTC	CASSLGTGGLYEQYF
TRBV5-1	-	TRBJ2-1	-	TGCGCCAGCAGCTTGGGTTCTCGGACAGCCCCTTACAATGAGCAGTTCTTC	CASSLGSRTAPYNEQFF
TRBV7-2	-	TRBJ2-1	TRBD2	TGTGCCAGCAGCCCTCCCGCTAGCGGGAGTTGGGGTGAGCAGTTCTTC	CASSPPASGSWGEQFF
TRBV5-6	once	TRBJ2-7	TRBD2	TGTGCCAGCAGCCCCGGGAGGGACGTCCCCTACGAGCAGTACTTC	CASSPGRDVPYEQYF
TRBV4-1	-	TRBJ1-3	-	TGCGCCAGCAGCCAAGTGAACAGCCAGTTAAACACCATATATTTT	CASSQVNSQLNTIYF
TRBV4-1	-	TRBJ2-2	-	TGCGCCAGCAGCCATACTACCGGGGAGCTGTTTTTT	CASSHTTGELFF
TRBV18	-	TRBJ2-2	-	TGTGCCAGCTCCCAGTCCTTTTGGTCCACCGGGGAGCTGTTTTTT	CASSQSFWSTGELFF